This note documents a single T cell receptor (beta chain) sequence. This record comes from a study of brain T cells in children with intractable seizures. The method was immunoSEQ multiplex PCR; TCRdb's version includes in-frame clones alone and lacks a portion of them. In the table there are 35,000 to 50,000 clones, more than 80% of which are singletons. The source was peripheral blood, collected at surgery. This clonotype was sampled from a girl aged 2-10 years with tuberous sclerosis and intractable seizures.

The CDR3 DNA reads as TGTGCCAGCAGGGCGAACTCTGGAAACACCATATATTTT. Translating gives CASRANSGNTIYF. The V call is TRBV27, the J call TRBJ1-3; D gene uncertain. Trimming removed 6 bases from V and 0 bases from J, with 6 bases in between. Germline V CDR1 and CDR2: MNHEY, SMNVEV (reference sequence). The CDR3 length is 13 residues.